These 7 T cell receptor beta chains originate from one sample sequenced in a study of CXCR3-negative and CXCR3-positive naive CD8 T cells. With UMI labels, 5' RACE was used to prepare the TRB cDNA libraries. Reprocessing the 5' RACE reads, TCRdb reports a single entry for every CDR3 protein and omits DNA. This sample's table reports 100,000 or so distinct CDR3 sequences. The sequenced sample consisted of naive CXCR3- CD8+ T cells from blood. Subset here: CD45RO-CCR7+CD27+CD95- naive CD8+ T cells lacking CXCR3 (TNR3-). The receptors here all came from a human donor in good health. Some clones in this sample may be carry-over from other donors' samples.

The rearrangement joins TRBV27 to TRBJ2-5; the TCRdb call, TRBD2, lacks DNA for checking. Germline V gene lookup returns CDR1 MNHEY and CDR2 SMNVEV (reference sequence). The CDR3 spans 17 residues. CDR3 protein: CASSLFSSGGYQETQYF.

The CDR3 loop is CSAREPPGVGSYEQYF. The J gene is TRBJ2-7, the V gene TRBV20-1; TCRdb's D call of TRBD2 is untestable without DNA. Germline CDR1 and CDR2: DFQATT and SNEGSKA (reference sequence). The CDR3 contains 16 residues.

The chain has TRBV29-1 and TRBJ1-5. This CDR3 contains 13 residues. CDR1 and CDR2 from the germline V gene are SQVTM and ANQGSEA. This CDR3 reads CSARSREGQPQHF.

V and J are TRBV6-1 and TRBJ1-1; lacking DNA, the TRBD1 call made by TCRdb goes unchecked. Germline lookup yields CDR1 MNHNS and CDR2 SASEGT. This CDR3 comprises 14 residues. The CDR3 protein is CATQTGAGYTEAFF.

The CDR3 sequence: CASVRGMRSEAFF. This chain uses TRBV2 with TRBJ1-1; no DNA is available, so the TRBD1 call from TCRdb remains unchecked. In germline, CDR1 is SNHLY, CDR2 FYNNEI. This CDR3 contains 13 residues.

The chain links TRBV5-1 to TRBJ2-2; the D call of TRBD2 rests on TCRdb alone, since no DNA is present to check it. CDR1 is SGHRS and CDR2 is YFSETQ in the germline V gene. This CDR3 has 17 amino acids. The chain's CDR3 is CASSGDGLAGYTGELFF.

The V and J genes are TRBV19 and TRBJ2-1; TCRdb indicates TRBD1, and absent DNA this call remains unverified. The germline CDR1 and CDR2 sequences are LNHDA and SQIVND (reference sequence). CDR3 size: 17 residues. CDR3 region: CASSIVDTRRSYNEQFF.